This T cell receptor beta chain derives from a study of T cell changes during pregnancy in multiple sclerosis. The data were produced by immunoSEQ multiplex PCR, yet TCRdb's version contains in-frame clones alone and is incomplete. The sample lists some 100,000 clones; 90% to 95% were seen once. The CDR3 loop spans 14 amino acids. J was trimmed by 4 bases and V by 5 bases; bases with no gene match: 6. The germline CDR1 and CDR2 sequences are SGHDT and YYEEEE. This chain links TRBV5-6 with TRBJ1-1; 9 bases map to TRBD1. This sequence was found in a female donor with multiple sclerosis, enrolled in a pregnancy study. The specimen comprised peripheral blood, sampled in the second trimester of pregnancy. CDR3 residues: CASSYRGRGTEAFF. The CDR3 nucleotides read TGTGCCAGCAGTTACAGGGGGCGAGGCACTGAAGCTTTCTTT. The variable domain in full, completed from reference TRBV5-6 and TRBJ1-1, reads DAGVTQSPTHLIKTRGQQVTLRCSPKSGHDTVSWYQQALGQGPQFIFQYYEEEERQRGNFPDRFSGHQFPNYSSELNVNALLLGDSALYLCASSYRGRGTEAFFGQGTRLTVV.